This TCR beta chain was observed in a study of blood T cell repertoires in COVID-19. Study as a whole: The United States, Italy and Spain provided the acute and convalescent COVID-19 samples. The cDNA or gDNA used as material had been derived from T cells, B-cell-depleted T cells, or PBMCs.

Original data processing: Counts of nucleated cells, estimated from reference gene primer amplification, were obtained. Only in-frame clones appear in the TCRdb table, and some are missing; sequencing was by immunoSEQ multiplex PCR. The DNA gave D and trimming, while V, J and clone size come from that table. The sample carries about 150,000 clones, over 75% recorded once. Germline trimming cut 3 bases from V and 3 bases from J; bases unmatched to any gene: 2. There are 14 residues in the CDR3. The V gene's germline CDR1 is SEHNR and CDR2 FQNEAQ (reference sequence). This receptor was obtained from a woman aged 45-59 years with acute or convalescent COVID-19. The chain recombines TRBV7-9 with TRBJ1-5; 7 bases are shared with TRBD1. Sample: peripheral blood. The CDR3 loop reads CASSLDRTNQPQHF. The CDR3 region has the DNA TGTGCCAGCAGCTTGGACAGGACCAATCAGCCCCAGCATTTT.